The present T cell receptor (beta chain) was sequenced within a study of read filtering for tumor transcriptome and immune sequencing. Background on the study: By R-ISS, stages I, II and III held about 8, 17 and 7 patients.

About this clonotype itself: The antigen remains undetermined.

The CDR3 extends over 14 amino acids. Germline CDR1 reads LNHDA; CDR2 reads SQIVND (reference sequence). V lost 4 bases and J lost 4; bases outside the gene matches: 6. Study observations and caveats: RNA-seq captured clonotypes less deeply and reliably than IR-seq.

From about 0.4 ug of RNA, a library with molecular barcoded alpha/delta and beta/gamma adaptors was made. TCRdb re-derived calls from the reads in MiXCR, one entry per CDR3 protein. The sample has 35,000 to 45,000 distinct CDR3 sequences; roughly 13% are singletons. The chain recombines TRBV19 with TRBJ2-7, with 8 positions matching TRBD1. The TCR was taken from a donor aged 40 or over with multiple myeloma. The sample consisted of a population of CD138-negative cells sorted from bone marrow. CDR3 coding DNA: TGTGCCAGTAGTAAGCCAGGGGGCAAGTACGAGCAGTACTTC. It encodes CASSKPGGKYEQYF.